These T cell receptor beta chains were read from a single sample in a study of Ad26.COV2.S vaccination and SARS-CoV-2 variants. TCRdb's copy holds only in-frame clones and misses some; the assay was immunoSEQ multiplex PCR. The sample has around 370,000 clones; 70% to 90% are singletons. The sample consisted of peripheral blood, taken in a trial of Ad26.COV2.S vaccine versus placebo. Receptor source: a person between 18 and 65 years old who received the Ad26.COV2.S COVID-19 vaccine or a placebo. Both conserved end residues are trimmed from each CDR3.

v_gene: TRBV5-4
j_gene: TRBJ2-3
CDR3aa: ASSDTSGSTDTQY

v_gene: TRBV7-2
j_gene: TRBJ1-2
CDR3aa: ASSNRAAFGYT

v_gene: TRBV7-2
j_gene: TRBJ2-2
CDR3aa: ASSLDGPNTGELF

v_gene: TRBV28
j_gene: TRBJ1-6
CDR3aa: ASTGRSATSPLH

v_gene: TRBV11-2
j_gene: TRBJ1-5
CDR3aa: ASSLDGPRGRGTFNQPQH

v_gene: TRBV29-1
j_gene: TRBJ2-3
CDR3aa: SVAGGLGVTDTQY

v_gene: TRBV10-3
j_gene: TRBJ2-1
CDR3aa: AISRTSGGYNEQF

v_gene: TRBV10-2
j_gene: TRBJ2-5
CDR3aa: ASSWTSGQETQY

v_gene: TRBV19
j_gene: TRBJ1-2
CDR3aa: ASTVGAGKGYT

v_gene: TRBV30
j_gene: TRBJ1-1
CDR3aa: AWRRTGTGGLAF

v_gene: TRBV5-6
j_gene: TRBJ1-2
CDR3aa: ASSLEQNGYT

v_gene: TRBV5-5
j_gene: TRBJ2-3
CDR3aa: ASSLLATEADTQY

v_gene: TRBV2
j_gene: TRBJ1-1
CDR3aa: ASSDLILNTEAF

v_gene: TRBV11-2
j_gene: TRBJ2-2
CDR3aa: ASSLVRGATGELF

v_gene: TRBV21-1
j_gene: TRBJ2-2
CDR3aa: ASSKAKTGDTGELF

v_gene: TRBV7-2
j_gene: TRBJ2-5
CDR3aa: ASSSPPFSGEETQY

v_gene: TRBV27
j_gene: TRBJ1-1
CDR3aa: ASSVGGTEAF

v_gene: TRBV18
j_gene: TRBJ2-7
CDR3aa: ASSLAVSSYEQY

v_gene: TRBV10-3
j_gene: TRBJ2-2
CDR3aa: AIRMTGGDTGELF

v_gene: TRBV11-3
j_gene: TRBJ1-4
CDR3aa: ASSRPFGTGN

v_gene: TRBV6-8
j_gene: TRBJ2-5
CDR3aa: ASSYPWTSGHQETQY

v_gene: TRBV11-2
j_gene: TRBJ2-3
CDR3aa: ASSFSGSTDTQY

v_gene: TRBV5-6
j_gene: TRBJ1-5
CDR3aa: ASSLAGRRGQPQH

v_gene: TRBV24-1
j_gene: TRBJ2-7
CDR3aa: APWGTPSYEQY

v_gene: TRBV5-6
j_gene: TRBJ2-3
CDR3aa: ASSQTSGTDTQY

v_gene: TRBV15
j_gene: TRBJ2-7
CDR3aa: ATSRDNRAYEQY

v_gene: TRBV6-9
j_gene: TRBJ1-3
CDR3aa: ASSYSVQLYGNTIY

v_gene: TRBV5-4
j_gene: TRBJ1-1
CDR3aa: ASSLGTEMNTEAF

v_gene: TRBV6-6
j_gene: TRBJ2-7
CDR3aa: ASSHRDRSPYEQY

v_gene: TRBV30
j_gene: TRBJ2-1
CDR3aa: AYHSGGTYNEQF

v_gene: TRBV30
j_gene: TRBJ1-1
CDR3aa: AWTQDRGKGDTEAF

v_gene: TRBV7-2
j_gene: TRBJ2-1
CDR3aa: ASGPGLAGVNEQF

v_gene: TRBV6-2/TRBV6-3
j_gene: TRBJ1-1
CDR3aa: ASRYRRNTEAF

v_gene: TRBV10-3
j_gene: TRBJ2-7
CDR3aa: AISESRLAGISYEQY

v_gene: TRBV24-1
j_gene: TRBJ1-2
CDR3aa: ATSEAGQPYGYT

v_gene: TRBV5-4
j_gene: TRBJ2-1
CDR3aa: AKQTPGQASNEQF